Included here is one TCR beta chain sequence, with context. The data derive from a study of blood T cells in healthy people across ages. CDR3 length equals 14 residues. Trimming at V came to 2 bases and at J to 4 bases, leaving 4 bases not matched to a gene. Through a sample-barcoded 5' primer and a J-beta primer mix, a second PCR was run for roughly 6 to 11 cycles. Each of the cDNA molecules was tagged by a template-switch adaptor with 12 random nucleotides. One entry per CDR3 protein, called by TCRdb with MiXCR from the 5' RACE reads. This table holds around 800,000 distinct CDR3 sequences, around a quarter found once. In addition, the sample was reused for a study of T cells of mothers and their children.

The sample comprised blood. The genes are TRBV12-3 or TRBV12-4 and TRBJ1-2, with 7 bases aligning to TRBD1. The clonotype was recovered from a boy between 5 and 17 years old in good health. CDR3 in DNA: TGTGCCAGCAGTTTATTTTCAGGGGGCTATGGCTACACCTTC. Its translation: CASSLFSGGYGYTF.